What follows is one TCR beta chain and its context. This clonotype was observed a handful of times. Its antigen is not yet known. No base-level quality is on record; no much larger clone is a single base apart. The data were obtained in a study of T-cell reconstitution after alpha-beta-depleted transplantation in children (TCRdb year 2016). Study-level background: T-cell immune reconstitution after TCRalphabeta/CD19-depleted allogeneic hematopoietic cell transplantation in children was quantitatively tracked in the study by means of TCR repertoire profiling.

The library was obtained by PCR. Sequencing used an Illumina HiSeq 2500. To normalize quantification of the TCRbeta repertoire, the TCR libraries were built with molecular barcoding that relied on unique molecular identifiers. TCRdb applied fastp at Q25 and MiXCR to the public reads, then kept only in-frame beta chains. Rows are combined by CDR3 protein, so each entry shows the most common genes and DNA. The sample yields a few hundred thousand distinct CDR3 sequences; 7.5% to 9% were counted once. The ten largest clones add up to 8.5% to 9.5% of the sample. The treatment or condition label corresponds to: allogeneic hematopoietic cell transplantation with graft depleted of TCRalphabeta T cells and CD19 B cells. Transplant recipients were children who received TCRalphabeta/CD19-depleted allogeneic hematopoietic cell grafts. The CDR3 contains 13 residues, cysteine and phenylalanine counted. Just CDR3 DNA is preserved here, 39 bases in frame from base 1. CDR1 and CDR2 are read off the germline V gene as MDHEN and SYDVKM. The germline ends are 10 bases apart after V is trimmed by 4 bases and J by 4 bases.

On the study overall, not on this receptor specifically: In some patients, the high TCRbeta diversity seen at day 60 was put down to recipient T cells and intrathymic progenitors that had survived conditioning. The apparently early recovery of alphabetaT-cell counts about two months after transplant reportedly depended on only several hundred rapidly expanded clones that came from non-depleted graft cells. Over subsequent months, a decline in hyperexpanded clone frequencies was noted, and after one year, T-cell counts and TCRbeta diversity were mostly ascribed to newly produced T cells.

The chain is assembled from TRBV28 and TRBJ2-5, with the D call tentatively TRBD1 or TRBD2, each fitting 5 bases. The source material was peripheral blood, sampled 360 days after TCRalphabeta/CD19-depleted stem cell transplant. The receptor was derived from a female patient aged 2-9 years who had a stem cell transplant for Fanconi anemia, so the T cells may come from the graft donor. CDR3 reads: CASSWGSGETQYF. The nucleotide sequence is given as TGTGCCAGCAGTTGGGGGTCGGGAGAGACCCAGTACTTC.